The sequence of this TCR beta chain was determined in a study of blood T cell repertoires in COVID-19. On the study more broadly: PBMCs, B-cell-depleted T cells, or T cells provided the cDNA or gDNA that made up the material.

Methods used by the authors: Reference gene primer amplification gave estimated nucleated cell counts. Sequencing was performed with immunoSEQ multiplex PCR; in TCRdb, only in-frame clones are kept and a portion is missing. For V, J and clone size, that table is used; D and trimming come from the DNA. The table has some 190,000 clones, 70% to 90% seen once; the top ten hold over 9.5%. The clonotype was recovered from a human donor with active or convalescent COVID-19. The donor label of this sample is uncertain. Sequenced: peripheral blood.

CDR3 residues: CATSSMGDTIYF. Here the CDR3 DNA reads TGTGCCACCAGTTCGATGGGAGACACCATATATTTT. The V call is TRBV15, the J call TRBJ1-3; D is unclear. CDR1 is LNHNV and CDR2 is YYDKDF in the germline V gene (reference sequence). Trimming cost V 6 bases and J 8 bases, with 11 bases left between them. This CDR3 is 12 amino acids long. Based on the CDR3 plus reference TRBV15 and TRBJ1-3, the full variable domain is DAMVIQNPRYQVTQFGKPVTLSCSQTLNHNVMYWYQQKSSQAPKLLFHYYDKDFNNEADTPDNFQSRRPNTSFCFLDIRSPGLGDTAMYLCATSSMGDTIYFGEGSWLTVV.